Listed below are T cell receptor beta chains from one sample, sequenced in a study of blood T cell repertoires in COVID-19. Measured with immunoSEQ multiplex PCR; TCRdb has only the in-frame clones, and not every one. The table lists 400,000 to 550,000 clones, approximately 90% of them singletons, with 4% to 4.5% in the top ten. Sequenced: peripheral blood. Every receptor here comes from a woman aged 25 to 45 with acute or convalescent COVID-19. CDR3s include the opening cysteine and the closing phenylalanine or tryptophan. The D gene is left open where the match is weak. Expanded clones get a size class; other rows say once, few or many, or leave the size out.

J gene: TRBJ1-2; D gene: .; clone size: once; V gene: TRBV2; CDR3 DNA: TGTGCCAGCATAGTATCCCAGGGAAACTATGGCTACACCTTC; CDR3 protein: CASIVSQGNYGYTF
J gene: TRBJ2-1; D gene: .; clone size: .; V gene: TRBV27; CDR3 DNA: TGTGCCAGCGGCTCCAGGGGCTCCTACAATGAGCAGTTCTTC; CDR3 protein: CASGSRGSYNEQFF
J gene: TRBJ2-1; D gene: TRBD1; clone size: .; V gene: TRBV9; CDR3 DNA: TGTGCCAGCACCAAATCCGGGACAGGAAACAATGAGCAGTTCTTC; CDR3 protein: CASTKSGTGNNEQFF
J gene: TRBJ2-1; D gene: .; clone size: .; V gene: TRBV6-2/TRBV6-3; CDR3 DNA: TGTGCCAGCAGTAGTAGAGTAAGGGGCGGCTACAATGAGCAGTTCTTC; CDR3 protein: CASSSRVRGGYNEQFF
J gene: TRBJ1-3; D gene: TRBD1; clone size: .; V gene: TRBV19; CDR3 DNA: TGTGCCAGTATTGGACAGGGGCCTATCCTCTCTGGAAACACCATATATTTT; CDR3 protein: CASIGQGPILSGNTIYF
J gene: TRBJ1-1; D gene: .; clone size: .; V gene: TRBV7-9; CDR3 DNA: TGTGCCAGCAGCCTCAGCAGCGTAGCGACGGAAGCTTTCTTT; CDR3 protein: CASSLSSVATEAFF
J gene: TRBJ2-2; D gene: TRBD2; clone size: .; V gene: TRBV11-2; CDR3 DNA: TGTGCCAGCAGCTCCCTAACACTAGCGACCGGGGAGCTGTTTTTT; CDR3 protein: CASSSLTLATGELFF
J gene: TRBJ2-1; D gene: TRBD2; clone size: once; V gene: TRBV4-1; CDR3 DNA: TGCGCCAGCAGCCGGACTAGCGGGGGGGACAATGAGCAGTTCTTC; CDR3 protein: CASSRTSGGDNEQFF
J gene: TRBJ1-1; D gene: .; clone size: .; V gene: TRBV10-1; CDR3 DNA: TGCGCCAGCAGTGAGTCGTACGGGAACACTGAAGCTTTCTTT; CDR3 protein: CASSESYGNTEAFF
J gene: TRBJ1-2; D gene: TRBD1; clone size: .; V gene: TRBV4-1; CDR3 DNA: TGCGCCAGCAGCCAAGTTCGGACAGGGTTGCTCTATGGCTACACCTTC; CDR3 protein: CASSQVRTGLLYGYTF
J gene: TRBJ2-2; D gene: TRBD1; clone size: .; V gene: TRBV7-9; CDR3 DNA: TGTGCCATCGATTACAGGGGTGTATGGACCGGGGAGCTGTTTTTT; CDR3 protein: CAIDYRGVWTGELFF
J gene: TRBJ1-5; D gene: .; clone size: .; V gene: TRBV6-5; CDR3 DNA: TGTGCCAGCAGTCCCTCGACAGATAATCAGCCCCAGCATTTT; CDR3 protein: CASSPSTDNQPQHF
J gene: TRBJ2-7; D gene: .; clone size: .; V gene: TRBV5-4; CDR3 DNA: TGTGCCAGCAGCACGGGGGCAGGGAGGGACGAGCAGTACTTC; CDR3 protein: CASSTGAGRDEQYF
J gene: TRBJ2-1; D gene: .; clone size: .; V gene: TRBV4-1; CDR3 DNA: TGCGCCAGCAGCCAACGATGGGCGCCGAGCTCCTACAATGAGCAGTTCTTC; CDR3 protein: CASSQRWAPSSYNEQFF
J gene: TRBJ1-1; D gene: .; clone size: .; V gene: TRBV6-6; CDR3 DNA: TGTGCCAGCAGTATATCTCGGGGGAACACTGAAGCTTTCTTT; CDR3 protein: CASSISRGNTEAFF
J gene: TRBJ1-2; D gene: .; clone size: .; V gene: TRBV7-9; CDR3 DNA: TGTGCCAGCAGCCAGAGCTCGGGGGGCTACACCTTC; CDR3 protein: CASSQSSGGYTF
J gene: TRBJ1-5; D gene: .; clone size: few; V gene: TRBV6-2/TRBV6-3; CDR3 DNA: TGTGCCAGCAGTTACTCCGCCCCCGGTCAGCCCCAGCATTTT; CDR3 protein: CASSYSAPGQPQHF
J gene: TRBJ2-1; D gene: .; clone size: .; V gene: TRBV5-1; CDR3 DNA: TGCGCCAGCAGCAAAAGCGCGCCAGAGGTCCGGGGTGAGCAGTTCTTC; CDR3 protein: CASSKSAPEVRGEQFF
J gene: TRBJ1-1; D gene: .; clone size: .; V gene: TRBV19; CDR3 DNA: TGTGCCAGTAGTGTAATGAACACTGAAGCTTTCTTT; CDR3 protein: CASSVMNTEAFF
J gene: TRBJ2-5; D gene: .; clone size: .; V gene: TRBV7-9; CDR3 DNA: TGTGCCAGCAGCTTAACCGGGGAAGGGGAGACCCAGTACTTC; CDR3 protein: CASSLTGEGETQYF
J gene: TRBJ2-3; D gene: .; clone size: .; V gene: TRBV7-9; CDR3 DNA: TGTGCCAGCAGCTTAGCCGGGCAGGGAAGAACAGATACGCAGTATTTT; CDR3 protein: CASSLAGQGRTDTQYF
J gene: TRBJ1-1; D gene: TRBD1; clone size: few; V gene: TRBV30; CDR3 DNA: TGTGCCTGGAGTTCTCCCGACAGGGCCACTGAAGCTTTCTTT; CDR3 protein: CAWSSPDRATEAFF
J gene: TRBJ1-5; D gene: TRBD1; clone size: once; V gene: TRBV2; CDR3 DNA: TGTGCCAGCAGTCCGGGACAGGGGAGAGGTAGCAATCAGCCCCAGCATTTT; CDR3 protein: CASSPGQGRGSNQPQHF
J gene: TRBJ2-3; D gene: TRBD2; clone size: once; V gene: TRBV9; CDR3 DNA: TGTGCCAGCAGCTCACCTAGCGGGGGGGGGCCAGATACGCAGTATTTT; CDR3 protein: CASSSPSGGGPDTQYF
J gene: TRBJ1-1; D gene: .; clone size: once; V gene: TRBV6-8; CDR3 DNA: TGTGCCAGCAGTTACTACGCAACGGACAGAACCGAAGCTTTCTTT; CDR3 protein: CASSYYATDRTEAFF
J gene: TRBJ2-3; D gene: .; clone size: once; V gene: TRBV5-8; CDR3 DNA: TGTGCCAGCAGCCCCCAGGGGCGCACAGATACGCAGTATTTT; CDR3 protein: CASSPQGRTDTQYF
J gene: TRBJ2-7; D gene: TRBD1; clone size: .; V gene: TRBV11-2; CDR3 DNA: TGTGCCAGCAGCTGGGGACAGTTAAGCTCCTACGAGCAGTACTTC; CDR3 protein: CASSWGQLSSYEQYF
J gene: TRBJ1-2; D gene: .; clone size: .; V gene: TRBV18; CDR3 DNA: TGTGCCAGCTCATCGGACAGTCCAACTTATGGCTACACCTTC; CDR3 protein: CASSSDSPTYGYTF
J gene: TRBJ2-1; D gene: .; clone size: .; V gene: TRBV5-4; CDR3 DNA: TGTGCCAGCAGCCCCCCAGGGGCTTTAAATGAGCAGTTCTTC; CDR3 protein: CASSPPGALNEQFF
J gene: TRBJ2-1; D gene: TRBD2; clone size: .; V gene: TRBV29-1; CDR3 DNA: TGCAGCGTTGACTTAAGACTAGCGGGCTCCTACAATGAGCAGTTCTTC; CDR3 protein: CSVDLRLAGSYNEQFF
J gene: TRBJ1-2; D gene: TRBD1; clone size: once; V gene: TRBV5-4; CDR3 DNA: TGTGCCAGCAGCCAGGGACAGGGCTCGGGCTACACCTTC; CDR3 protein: CASSQGQGSGYTF
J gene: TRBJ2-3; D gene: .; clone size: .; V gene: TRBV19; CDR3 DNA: TGTGCCAGTACGGGGGACCCAGATACGCAGTATTTT; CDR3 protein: CASTGDPDTQYF
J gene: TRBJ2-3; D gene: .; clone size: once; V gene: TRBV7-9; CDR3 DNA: TGTGCCAGCAGCTTAGTATCAGATACGCAGTATTTT; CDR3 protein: CASSLVSDTQYF
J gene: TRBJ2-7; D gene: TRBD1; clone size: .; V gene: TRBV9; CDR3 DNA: TGTGCCAGCAGCCAAGAGGGGACAGGGATGGGTGAGCAGTACTTC; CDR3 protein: CASSQEGTGMGEQYF
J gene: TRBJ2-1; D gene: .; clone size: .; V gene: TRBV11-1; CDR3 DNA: TGTGCCAGCAGCCGGGAGCTCGTCGAAACCTACAATGAGCAGTTCTTC; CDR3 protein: CASSRELVETYNEQFF
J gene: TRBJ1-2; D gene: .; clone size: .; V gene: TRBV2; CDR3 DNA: TGTGCCAGCAGTGCGGGGAACTATGGCTACACCTTC; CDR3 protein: CASSAGNYGYTF
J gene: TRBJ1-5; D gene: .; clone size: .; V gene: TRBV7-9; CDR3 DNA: TGTGCCAGCAGTTTCGGTGATCAGCCCCAGCATTTT; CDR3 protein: CASSFGDQPQHF